The T cell receptor (beta chain) described here comes from a study of T cell changes during pregnancy in multiple sclerosis (dated by TCRdb to the late 2010s). About the full investigation: Changes in the T cell repertoire over the course of pregnancy were examined in this study in women with multiple sclerosis.

Trimmed from V: 5 bases; trimmed from J: 4 bases; junction bases lacking a gene match: 7. The CDR3 spans 14 residues, from the cysteine through the phenylalanine. The only DNA kept is the CDR3, 42 bases in frame from the first base. CDR1 is given as SGHAT and CDR2 as FQNNGV, both from the germline V gene. Details on this clone: No cognate antigen has been identified for it. No qualities accompany the bases; no much larger clone lies one base away.

The protocol used for the library was the immunoSEQ multiplex PCR assay. The immuneACCESS repertoire file appears here via TCRdb, limited to in-frame rearrangements. These files lack a portion of the clones; in checked studies, under half of the deficit traces to unresolved V genes, and the cause of the others is not known. The sample table holds around 63,000 clones, of which approximately 92% were seen once. Of the sample, just over 3% falls within the top ten clones. The rearrangement joined TRBV11-2 to TRBJ2-7, with 8 bases aligning to TRBD1. The TCR sequence derives from a female donor in good health, enrolled as a control in a pregnancy study. This specimen consisted of CD8+ T cells from peripheral blood mononuclear cells, obtained in the third trimester of pregnancy. CDR3 loop: CASSQQGGDYEQYF. The nucleotide sequence reads as follows: TGTGCCAGCAGCCAACAGGGGGGAGATTACGAGCAGTACTTC.